Detailed here is one T cell receptor beta chain. The specificity of this receptor is unknown. Per-nucleotide qualities are absent, and no much larger clonotype sits a single base away. TCRbeta CDR3 regions were amplified from genomic DNA using the immunoSEQ Assay, a bias-controlled multiplex PCR. The authors processed their data as follows. Within the assay, amplification of reference gene primers was used to estimate how many nucleated cells each sample contained. To quantify the absolute abundance of each unique TCRbeta CDR3 rearrangement, sequence reads were collapsed and filtered. Productive Simpson clonality was computed per sample as the square root of Simpson's diversity index over productive rearrangements. TCRdb holds this immuneACCESS table with in-frame rearrangements only. Some clones are missing; in checked studies, unresolved V genes explain under half, and the rest has no known cause. V and J calls and clone size follow that table, whereas D and trimming were derived from the DNA. The sample includes around 100,000 clones, with roughly 84% observed a single time. The ten largest clones capture 3.5% to 5.5% of the sample.

The data originate from a study of blood T cell repertoires in COVID-19 (TCRdb year 2020). Study-wide context: The collaborator samples originated in the United States, Italy and Spain and spanned the acute and convalescent phases of COVID-19. The repertoires were made available in a free public database intended to serve as a resource for research on the immune response to SARS-CoV-2. The prospective study material was composed of cDNA or gDNA derived from T cells, B-cell-depleted T cells, or PBMCs. The dataset comprised deeply sampled blood TCRbeta repertoires from subjects exposed to, actively infected with, or recovered from COVID-19. HLA class I and class II types, where available, came from metadata supplied by the sample provider rather than from assay-based typing. Samples came from the ongoing ImmuneRACE study (first 160 participants) plus 1,254 subjects from 6 global collaborators. Nearly every sample came with metadata listing a de-identified subject ID, COVID-19 status, age in years and sex.

Whole blood was collected in K2EDTA tubes by collaborating institutions according to the institutions' own protocols. For TCRbeta analysis, collaborators shipped samples in one of three forms: frozen whole blood, isolated PBMCs, or DNA extracted from either of those sample types. What the authors observed across the whole study: The quantity of clinical and demographic metadata differed by source and by participant and was supplied without curation.

Sequenced input: peripheral blood. The sequence derives from a human donor in a cohort sampled during active COVID-19.

The DNA sequence follows: TGTGCCTGGGACAGGGGGACCGGGGAGCTGTTTTTT. This yields the protein CAWDRGTGELFF. Recombination joined TRBV6-5 with TRBJ2-2; TRBD1 aligns with 11 central bases. V has 11 bases trimmed and J has 5 bases trimmed; junction bases matching no gene number 1. Reading from cysteine to phenylalanine, the CDR3 counts 12 amino acids. Kept here is only the CDR3 DNA, which spans 36 bases and is read in frame from base 1. The CDR1 and CDR2 encoded by the germline V gene are MNHEY and SVGAGI.